This is a list of T cell receptor beta chains from one sample in a study of glioma-infiltrating T cells. MiXCR, run by TCRdb on the multiplex PCR reads, gives a single entry per CDR3 protein. The table shows 150,000 or so distinct CDR3 sequences, with about 39% occurring only once. The specimen was glioma tissue, nonneoplastic brain tissue, or PBMCs (not recorded which). Receptors were obtained from a human donor with low-grade glioma or glioblastoma, undergoing nonglioma brain surgery, or in good health (not recorded which). Both conserved end residues are trimmed from each CDR3. Each record gives: J gene, V gene, CDR3 length, CDR3 protein.

TRBJ2-1 | TRBV24-1 | 13 | ATSDMLAGVNEQF
TRBJ2-3 | TRBV27 | 14 | ATNPLGAGVVDTQY
TRBJ2-1 | TRBV20-1 | 11 | SAITGTNNEQF
TRBJ2-3 | TRBV18 | 10 | ASSPDRDTQY
TRBJ2-3 | TRBV4-3 | 11 | ASSRSRADTQY
TRBJ1-1 | TRBV4-1 | 12 | ASSRRGADTEAF
TRBJ2-5 | TRBV28 | 13 | ASSLWDRGEETQY
TRBJ2-1 | TRBV20-1 | 12 | SAPTTRLVNEQF
TRBJ1-1 | TRBV6-5 | 10 | ASSLRGTGAF
TRBJ2-3 | TRBV20-1 | 11 | SATLTDKDTQY
TRBJ2-7 | TRBV6-6 | 11 | ASSYPAGYEQY
TRBJ1-6 | TRBV27 | 13 | ASSLQGSYNSPLH
TRBJ2-1 | TRBV20-1 | 14 | SARAGTGFLGNEQF
TRBJ2-1 | TRBV7-7 | 12 | ASSLGLAGGEQF
TRBJ2-5 | TRBV20-1 | 10 | SAKTVQETQY
TRBJ1-1 | TRBV10-3 | 13 | AISAGRAYNTEAF
TRBJ2-1 | TRBV20-1 | 12 | SAFSGTQNNEQF
TRBJ2-5 | TRBV5-1 | 13 | ASSRTSGREETQY
TRBJ1-1 | TRBV7-8 | 10 | ASSFGNTEAF
TRBJ2-1 | TRBV6-1 | 12 | ASRSGTGKNEQF
TRBJ2-1 | TRBV4-1 | 12 | ASSPGRLYNEQF
TRBJ2-1 | TRBV27 | 12 | ASSLLGLVNEQF
TRBJ2-7 | TRBV5-1 | 8 | ASSAYEQY
TRBJ2-7 | TRBV20-1 | 9 | SARGYYEQY
TRBJ1-1 | TRBV14 | 12 | ASSHKRGATEAF
TRBJ2-7 | TRBV6-6 | 9 | ASSYEYEQY
TRBJ2-1 | TRBV6-2/TRBV6-3 | 13 | ASSSSESSYNEQF
TRBJ2-7 | TRBV6-5 | 13 | ASSRSSGGSYEQY
TRBJ1-2 | TRBV4-2 | 13 | ASSQEGGTPYGYT
TRBJ2-5 | TRBV20-1 | 12 | SAKLAGIQETQY
TRBJ1-5 | TRBV7-2 | 12 | ASSAQESDQPQH
TRBJ2-1 | TRBV10-2 | 12 | ASSESGPYNEQF
TRBJ2-7 | TRBV4-1 | 13 | ASSHRTHPSYEQY
TRBJ2-7 | TRBV4-1 | 12 | ASSQETGNYEQY
TRBJ2-1 | TRBV6-2/TRBV6-3 | 14 | ASSARTGEAYNEQF
TRBJ2-7 | TRBV6-6 | 13 | ASSYRLAFSYEQY
TRBJ2-3 | TRBV2 | 10 | ASSLLIDTQY
TRBJ1-5 | TRBV10-3 | 13 | AISNREQSNQPQH